Each of the 28 T cell receptor beta chains below was sequenced from the same sample in a study of cytomegalovirus exposure and HLA in healthy donors. Repertoires were generated with immunoSEQ multiplex PCR, while TCRdb's copy carries only in-frame clones and drops some. The sample lists about 120,000 clones; about nine tenths were seen once. The material sequenced was PBMCs. Receptors originate from a man in his late teens or twenties in good health and CMV-seronegative.

As regards this clone: The sample has other DNA sequences that encode this CDR3 too. CDR3 in DNA: TGTGCCAGCAGCTTAGGAGGCCTAACCTACGAGCAGTACTTC. As protein: CASSLGGLTYEQYF. V is TRBV7-9 and J is TRBJ2-7; no clear D. Per germline, CDR1 SEHNR and CDR2 FQNEAQ (reference sequence). Trimming removed 1 base at V and 2 bases at J, with 9 bases between. This CDR3 is 14 amino acids long.

The chain couples TRBV27 to TRBJ2-7, with D perhaps matching TRBD2 (7 bases). The germline V gene has CDR1 MNHEY and CDR2 SMNVEV (reference sequence). The CDR3 has 15 amino acids. The germline V and J ends were trimmed by 6 bases and 2 bases, with 17 bases remaining between them. The CDR3 loop is CASSIRGGGAYEQYF. The CDR3 DNA is TGTGCCAGCAGCATTAGGGGAGGGGGAGCCTACGAGCAGTACTTC.

The J gene is TRBJ1-5, the V gene TRBV7-2; 12 nucleotides match TRBD1. The CDR3 spans 16 residues. The junction had 8 bases not matched to a gene; V was cut back by 5 bases and J by 6 bases. Looked up from germline, CDR1 is SGHTA and CDR2 is FQGNSA. The CDR3: CASSTGQGALSQPQHF. CDR3 nucleotides: TGTGCCAGCAGCACGGGACAGGGGGCCCTATCTCAGCCCCAGCATTTT.

CDR3 sequence: CASIRGSINSPLHF. CDR3 sequence (DNA): TGTGCCAGCATCAGAGGGTCTATTAATTCACCCCTCCACTTT. The genes are TRBV28 and TRBJ1-6; D is unresolved. Per germline, CDR1 MDHEN and CDR2 SYDVKM. The CDR3 extends over 14 amino acids. V shed 7 bases and J shed 6 bases, with 13 bases lying between them.

This clone occurred once. The chain employs TRBV7-6 and TRBJ2-1, with 12 nucleotides matching TRBD2. V lost 4 bases and J lost 5; bases outside the gene matches: 9. The CDR3 length is 17 residues. Looked up from germline, CDR1 is SGHVS and CDR2 is FNYEAQ. The CDR3 region has the DNA TGTGCCAGCAGCTCGCGTTATGGACTAGCGGGAAACAATGAGCAGTTCTTC. Amino acids: CASSSRYGLAGNNEQFF.

The rearrangement uses TRBV15 and TRBJ2-7; the D gene is possibly TRBD2 (6 bases). Trimming took 0 bases from V and 3 from J, leaving 15 bases between them. Germline V gives CDR1 LNHNV, CDR2 YYDKDF (reference sequence). This CDR3 spans 16 amino acids. Here the CDR3 reads CATSRDPDYTVYEQYF. CDR3 coding DNA: TGTGCCACCAGCAGAGATCCGGACTACACCGTCTACGAGCAGTACTTC. Full variable domain (outside the CDR3, taken from reference TRBV15 and TRBJ2-7): DAMVIQNPRYQVTQFGKPVTLSCSQTLNHNVMYWYQQKSSQAPKLLFHYYDKDFNNEADTPDNFQSRRPNTSFCFLDIRSPGLGDTAMYLCATSRDPDYTVYEQYFGPGTRLTVT.

V is TRBV5-1 and J is TRBJ1-4; D call uncertain. Trimming left V 4 bases short and J 6 bases short, with 16 bases between. The CDR3 spans 15 residues. In germline, CDR1 is SGHRS, CDR2 YFSETQ. The CDR3 reads CASSRNTGVYEKLFF. For the CDR3, the DNA is TGCGCCAGCAGCCGCAACACGGGAGTGTATGAAAAACTGTTTTTT. Full variable domain (outside the CDR3, taken from reference TRBV5-1 and TRBJ1-4): KAGVTQTPRYLIKTRGQQVTLSCSPISGHRSVSWYQQTPGQGLQFLFEYFSETQRNKGNFPGRFSGRQFSNSRSEMNVSTLELGDSALYLCASSRNTGVYEKLFFGSGTQLSVL.

The V and J genes are TRBV5-1 and TRBJ2-7, with 7 nucleotides matching TRBD1. Germline V gene lookup returns CDR1 SGHRS and CDR2 YFSETQ. V trimming: 4 bases; J trimming: 5 bases; junction bases outside the gene matches: 18. The CDR3 spans 17 residues. The CDR3 DNA reads as TGCGCCAGCAGCAAAGGGAACAGGGGTCCCCTAGTAGACGAGCAGTACTTC. It is translated as CASSKGNRGPLVDEQYF.

This chain uses TRBV29-1 with TRBJ2-3; 8 positions match TRBD2. Germline V gives CDR1 SQVTM, CDR2 ANQGSEA. V lost 3 bases and J lost 5; bases outside the gene matches: 10. The length of the CDR3 is 15 residues. Here the CDR3 reads CSVDPSGSRGDTQYF. The CDR3 DNA is TGCAGCGTTGACCCGAGCGGGAGCCGGGGAGATACGCAGTATTTT.

This clone was observed a few times. In nucleotides, the CDR3 is TGTGCCAGCAGTTTTTTTGGGGCCGAGCAGTACTTC. Its translation is CASSFFGAEQYF. This chain joins TRBV27 and TRBJ2-7; D is possibly TRBD1 (5 bases). The V gene lost 3 bases and the J gene lost 6 bases, with 9 bases spanning the gap. The CDR3 runs 12 residues. CDR1 is MNHEY, CDR2 SMNVEV, per germline (reference sequence).

J is TRBJ1-2 and V is TRBV29-1; D not resolved. The CDR3 contains 11 residues. Trimming removed 4 bases at V and 9 bases at J, with 12 bases between. From germline, CDR1 is SQVTM and CDR2 ANQGSEA. The CDR3: CSVVSGLSYTF. CDR3 DNA: TGCAGCGTTGTGTCGGGTCTCAGCTACACCTTC.

The chain recombines TRBV28 with TRBJ1-2; TRBD1 is a possible D gene (6 bases). Germline V gene sequence: CDR1 MDHEN, CDR2 SYDVKM. The CDR3 is 14 residues long. The V gene lost 6 bases and the J gene lost 7 bases, with 18 bases spanning the gap. CDR3 nucleotides: TGTGCCAGCAGCCCAGCGCTACAGGGCGGTGGCTACACCTTC. It codes for CASSPALQGGGYTF.

This clone was picked up a small number of times. The rearrangement links TRBV10-2 to TRBJ1-1, with TRBD1 matching 7 bases. V lost 5 bases and J lost 5; bases outside the gene matches: 5. CDR1 and CDR2 from the germline V gene are WSHSY and SAAADI. The CDR3 runs 13 residues. CDR3 nucleotide sequence: TGCGCCAGCAGTCTGGCAGGGGGAACTGAAGCTTTCTTT. It specifies CASSLAGGTEAFF.

The chain is built from TRBV28 and TRBJ2-7; 8 bases align to TRBD2. With V trimmed by 6 bases and J by 0 bases, 4 bases remained unmatched. This CDR3 comprises 14 residues. Per germline, CDR1 MDHEN and CDR2 SYDVKM. CDR3 amino acids: CASRSGGSSYEQYF. The CDR3 DNA reads as TGTGCCAGCAGGTCGGGGGGGAGCTCCTACGAGCAGTACTTC.

This chain uses TRBV7-9 with TRBJ2-1; 7 nucleotides agree with TRBD2. Germline V gene lookup returns CDR1 SEHNR and CDR2 FQNEAQ (reference sequence). This CDR3 has 19 amino acids. The junction had 23 bases not matched to a gene; V was cut back by 3 bases and J by 9 bases. As DNA, the CDR3 is TGTGCCAGCAGCTTCTATGGGCGGGAGTTTCCAATACACGGTGCTGAGCAGTTCTTC. Protein product: CASSFYGREFPIHGAEQFF.

The chain joins TRBV19 to TRBJ2-2, with 7 bases lining up with TRBD1. This CDR3 comprises 15 residues. In germline, CDR1 is LNHDA, CDR2 SQIVND (reference sequence). Trimming at V came to 5 bases and at J to 3 bases, leaving 6 bases not matched to a gene. The chain's CDR3 is CASSPRTGHTGELFF. For the CDR3, the DNA is TGTGCCAGTAGTCCTCGGACAGGACACACCGGGGAGCTGTTTTTT.

This chain uses TRBV5-1 with TRBJ1-1, with TRBD1 identical over 7 bases. The V gene's germline CDR1 is SGHRS and CDR2 YFSETQ. V lost 0 bases, J lost 4 bases, and 3 bases stayed unmatched. CDR3 length: 14 amino acids. As DNA, the CDR3 is TGCGCCAGCAGCTTGGCGCCAGGGGGCACTGAAGCTTTCTTT. It translates to CASSLAPGGTEAFF.

This chain links TRBV9 with TRBJ2-7; 7 bases agree with TRBD1. The trim removed 0 bases at V and 4 bases at J, leaving 10 bases unmatched. The CDR3 contains 16 residues. Germline CDR1 and CDR2: SGDLS and YYNGEE. CDR3 region: CASSVGEGANLYEQYF. The CDR3 DNA reads as TGTGCCAGCAGCGTAGGTGAGGGGGCGAATTTGTACGAGCAGTACTTC. The entire variable domain, with the rest obtained from reference TRBV9 and TRBJ2-7, is as follows: DSGVTQTPKHLITATGQRVTLRCSPRSGDLSVYWYQQSLDQGLQFLIQYYNGEERAKGNILERFSAQQFPDLHSELNLSSLELGDSALYFCASSVGEGANLYEQYFGPGTRLTVT.

V and J are TRBV5-1 and TRBJ1-2; D possibly corresponds to TRBD1 (6 bases). CDR3 length: 13 amino acids. Germline V gene data show CDR1 as SGHRS and CDR2 as YFSETQ. Trimming pared 6 bases from V and 1 base from J, leaving 10 bases between. CDR3 loop: CASTEDSNYGYTF. The CDR3 DNA is TGCGCCAGCACCGAGGACAGTAACTATGGCTACACCTTC.

V and J are TRBV4-2 and TRBJ2-7, with 10 bases identical to TRBD2. The trim removed 7 bases at V and 0 bases at J, leaving 6 bases unmatched. Per the germline V gene, CDR1 is LGHNA and CDR2 is YNFKEQ. This CDR3 is 15 amino acids long. For the CDR3, the DNA is TGTGCCAGCAAATCTACTAGCGGGACCTCCTACGAGCAGTACTTC. Translating it yields CASKSTSGTSYEQYF.

The V gene is TRBV6-1, the J gene TRBJ2-3, with D perhaps TRBD2 (6 bases). Germline values: CDR1 MNHNS, CDR2 SASEGT. This CDR3 is 14 amino acids long. The V end lost 8 bases, the J end lost 1 base, and 13 bases lay between the germline ends. CDR3: CASSGDLGTDTQYF. DNA of the CDR3: TGTGCCAGCTCGGGAGACTTGGGCACAGATACGCAGTATTTT.

The V gene is TRBV4-1, the J gene TRBJ2-7, with a possible D match to TRBD2 (6 bases). The CDR3 has 16 amino acids. V dropped 4 bases and J dropped 5 bases, with 21 bases sitting between them. CDR1 is MGHRA, CDR2 YSYEKL, per germline. The CDR3 DNA reads as TGCGCCAGCAGCCGAGAGGGGACTGTGTGGTCGCACGAGCAGTACTTC. Its translation: CASSREGTVWSHEQYF.

V and J are TRBV9 and TRBJ2-1, with TRBD2 identical over 8 bases. This CDR3 has 16 residues. V lost 2 bases and J lost 5; bases outside the gene matches: 9. CDR1 is SGDLS and CDR2 is YYNGEE in the germline V gene. The CDR3, as DNA: TGTGCCAGCAGCGTTAGCGGGACTCACTATAACAATGAGCAGTTCTTC. Amino acids: CASSVSGTHYNNEQFF.

Concerning this clone: The junction departs from the called germline gene at one end, perhaps through a read error. This chain links TRBV2 with TRBJ2-2; D call uncertain. Germline assignment: CDR1 SNHLY and CDR2 FYNNEI. CDR3 length equals 13 residues. CDR3 bases: TGTGCCAGCAGCGTAACTAACACGGGGGAGCTGTTTTTT. It codes for CASSVTNTGELFF. Together with reference TRBV2 and TRBJ2-2, the CDR3 gives the full variable domain: EPEVTQTPSHQVTQMGQEVILRCVPISNHLYFYWYRQILGQKVEFLVSFYNNEISEKSEIFDDQFSVERPDGSNFTLKIRSTKLEDSAMYFCASSVTNTGELFFGEGSRLTVL.

The rearrangement uses TRBV10-2 and TRBJ2-1; 8 bases fit TRBD1. The germline V gene encodes CDR1 WSHSY and CDR2 SAAADI. The ends lost 2 bases at V and 5 bases at J; junction bases unmatched: 5. This CDR3 region has 15 residues. CDR3 in amino acids: CASSETGTGHNEQFF. DNA of the CDR3: TGCGCCAGCAGTGAGACCGGGACAGGTCACAATGAGCAGTTCTTC.

The gene calls are TRBV2 and TRBJ1-5; 7 nucleotides agree with TRBD1. This CDR3 spans 18 amino acids. V lost 0 bases and J lost 7; bases outside the gene matches: 15. Germline assignment: CDR1 SNHLY and CDR2 FYNNEI. The chain's CDR3 is CASSEATMTGYRRQPQHF. The CDR3 DNA sequence: TGTGCCAGCAGTGAAGCAACTATGACAGGGTACCGTAGACAGCCCCAGCATTTT.

The CDR3 loop is CASSDGGGSTDTQYF. The CDR3 DNA is TGTGCCAGCAGTGATGGCGGGGGGTCCACAGATACGCAGTATTTT. The V gene is TRBV2, the J gene TRBJ2-3; 8 bases fit TRBD2. The CDR3 is 15 amino acids. The trim removed 3 bases at V and 2 bases at J, leaving 4 bases unmatched. Germline assignment: CDR1 SNHLY and CDR2 FYNNEI.

The CDR3 sequence is CASILDTEAFF. In DNA form, the CDR3 reads TGTGCCAGCATTCTCGACACTGAAGCTTTCTTT. The chain recombines TRBV28 with TRBJ1-1, with D unclear. Trimming cost V 7 bases and J 3 bases, with 6 bases left between them. This CDR3 spans 11 amino acids. The germline CDR1 and CDR2 sequences are MDHEN and SYDVKM.